A selection of T cell receptor beta chains follows, all from one sample in a study of blood T cells in healthy people across ages. TCRdb itself ran the 5' RACE reads through MiXCR, one entry per CDR3 protein. The sample consists of some 900,000 distinct CDR3 sequences, about 44% of them appearing once. The sequencing sample was made of blood. The source is a man aged 25-40 years in good health. The CDR3 runs from the conserved cysteine through the conserved F or W. D genes are given only for firm matches. Clone size appears in some rows only: once, few, many, or a class for an expanded clone.

j_call: TRBJ1-1; d_call: -; v_call: TRBV6-6; clone_size: few; cdr3_aa: CASSYSIAGELWTEAFF; cdr3_nt: TGTGCCAGCAGTTACTCAATTGCAGGGGAGTTGTGGACTGAAGCTTTCTTT
j_call: TRBJ2-7; d_call: TRBD1; v_call: TRBV6-1; clone_size: -; cdr3_aa: CASREAGTGTYEQYF; cdr3_nt: TGTGCCAGCAGAGAAGCCGGGACAGGGACCTACGAGCAGTACTTC
j_call: TRBJ1-6; d_call: -; v_call: TRBV20-1; clone_size: few; cdr3_aa: CSARLRLGQNSPLHF; cdr3_nt: TGCAGTGCTAGACTTCGTCTTGGGCAAAATTCACCCCTCCACTTT
j_call: TRBJ2-3; d_call: -; v_call: TRBV30; clone_size: -; cdr3_aa: CAWSKAGATDTQYF; cdr3_nt: TGTGCCTGGAGTAAGGCAGGGGCGACAGATACGCAGTATTTT
j_call: TRBJ2-5; d_call: TRBD1; v_call: TRBV15; clone_size: -; cdr3_aa: CATSNIQGDQETQYF; cdr3_nt: TGTGCCACCAGCAACATACAGGGGGATCAAGAGACCCAGTACTTC
j_call: TRBJ2-3; d_call: -; v_call: TRBV12-3/TRBV12-4; clone_size: few; cdr3_aa: CASSFKDHTDTQYF; cdr3_nt: TGTGCCAGCAGTTTTAAGGACCACACAGATACGCAGTATTTT
j_call: TRBJ2-2; d_call: -; v_call: TRBV28; clone_size: -; cdr3_aa: CASSPGGANTGELFF; cdr3_nt: TGTGCCAGCAGCCCAGGGGGGGCGAACACCGGGGAGCTGTTTTTT
j_call: TRBJ2-7; d_call: -; v_call: TRBV12-3/TRBV12-4; clone_size: few; cdr3_aa: CASSRQSSYEQYF; cdr3_nt: TGTGCCAGCAGTCGGCAATCCTCCTACGAGCAGTACTTC
j_call: TRBJ2-6; d_call: TRBD1; v_call: TRBV6-2/TRBV6-3; clone_size: -; cdr3_aa: CASSPNRGPGANVLTF; cdr3_nt: TGTGCCAGCAGTCCAAACAGGGGACCTGGGGCCAACGTCCTGACTTTC
j_call: TRBJ2-7; d_call: -; v_call: TRBV5-1; clone_size: many; cdr3_aa: CASSFTEDYEQYF; cdr3_nt: TGCGCCAGCAGCTTCACAGAGGACTACGAGCAGTACTTC
j_call: TRBJ2-7; d_call: TRBD1; v_call: TRBV27; clone_size: -; cdr3_aa: CASSSQGLGEQYF; cdr3_nt: TGTGCCAGCAGTTCACAGGGGCTTGGCGAGCAGTACTTC
j_call: TRBJ2-1; d_call: TRBD2; v_call: TRBV6-4; clone_size: -; cdr3_aa: CASSEQGGGDEQFF; cdr3_nt: TGTGCCAGCAGTGAGCAGGGTGGGGGGGATGAGCAGTTCTTC
j_call: TRBJ2-2; d_call: -; v_call: TRBV7-2; clone_size: few; cdr3_aa: CASSLQLSGELFF; cdr3_nt: TGTGCCAGCAGCTTACAACTATCCGGGGAGCTGTTTTTT
j_call: TRBJ2-2; d_call: -; v_call: TRBV2; clone_size: -; cdr3_aa: CASSFPQQENTGELFF; cdr3_nt: TGTGCCAGCAGTTTCCCACAACAGGAAAACACCGGGGAGCTGTTTTTT
j_call: TRBJ2-7; d_call: -; v_call: TRBV7-9; clone_size: few; cdr3_aa: CASTLELAAIYEQYF; cdr3_nt: TGTGCCAGCACCCTAGAGTTAGCGGCTATCTACGAGCAGTACTTC